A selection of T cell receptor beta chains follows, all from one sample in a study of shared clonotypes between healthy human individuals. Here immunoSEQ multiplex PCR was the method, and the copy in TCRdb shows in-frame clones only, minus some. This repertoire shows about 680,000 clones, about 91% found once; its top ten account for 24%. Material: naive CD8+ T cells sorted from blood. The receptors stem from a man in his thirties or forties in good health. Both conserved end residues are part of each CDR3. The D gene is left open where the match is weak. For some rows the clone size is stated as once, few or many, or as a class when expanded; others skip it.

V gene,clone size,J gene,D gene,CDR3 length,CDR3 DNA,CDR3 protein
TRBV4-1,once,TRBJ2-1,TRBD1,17,TGCGCCAGCAGCCTCGTATTACAGGGGGCTCGATACAATGAGCAGTTCTTC,CASSLVLQGARYNEQFF
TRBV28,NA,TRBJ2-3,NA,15,TGTGCCAGCAGTATAAGGGGAGGCGGCACAGATACGCAGTATTTT,CASSIRGGGTDTQYF
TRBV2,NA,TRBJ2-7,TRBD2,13,TGTGCCAGCAGAAGACTAGCAGCCTACGAGCAGTACTTC,CASRRLAAYEQYF
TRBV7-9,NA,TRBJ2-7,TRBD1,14,TGTGCCAGCAGCTTAGGGGACAGGGGCCACGAGCAGTACTTC,CASSLGDRGHEQYF
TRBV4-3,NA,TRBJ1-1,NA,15,TGCGCCAGCAGCCAAGATGGGGAATCGAACACTGAAGCTTTCTTT,CASSQDGESNTEAFF
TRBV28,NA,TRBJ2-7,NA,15,TGTGCCAGCAGTTCTGACCGGGACGGTGCCTACGAGCAGTACTTC,CASSSDRDGAYEQYF
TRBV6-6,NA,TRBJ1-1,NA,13,TGTGCCAGCAGCCCTTGGTTGATTCAACCAGCTTTCTTT,CASSPWLIQPAFF
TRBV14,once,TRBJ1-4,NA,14,TGTGCCAGCAGCCAGGGGCAGACTAATGAAAAACTGTTTTTT,CASSQGQTNEKLFF
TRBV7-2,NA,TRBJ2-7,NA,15,TGTGCCAGCAGCTTAGAGGATGGCATGGCCTACGAGCAGTACTTC,CASSLEDGMAYEQYF
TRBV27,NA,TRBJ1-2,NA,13,TGTGCCAGCAGTTTAAGGATTGGGTATGGCTACACCTTC,CASSLRIGYGYTF
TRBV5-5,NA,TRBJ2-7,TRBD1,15,TGTGCCAGCAGCTTGGGACAGGGGGCAACGTACGAGCAGTACTTC,CASSLGQGATYEQYF
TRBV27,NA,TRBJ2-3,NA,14,TGTGCCAGCAGTTCGCGAACTAGCACAGATACGCAGTATTTT,CASSSRTSTDTQYF
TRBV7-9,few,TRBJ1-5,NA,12,TGTGCCAGCGGACCGCCCGGTGAGCCCCAGCATTTT,CASGPPGEPQHF
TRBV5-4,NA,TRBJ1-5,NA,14,TGTGCCAGCAGCTTGGCCGGTTTGAATCAGCCCCAGCATTTT,CASSLAGLNQPQHF
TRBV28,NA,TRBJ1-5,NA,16,TGTGCCAGCAGTTTATCCGGGGCAGGCTACCATCAGCCCCAGCATTTT,CASSLSGAGYHQPQHF
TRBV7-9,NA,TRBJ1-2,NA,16,TGTGCCAGCAGCTTAGAGCTCGGCTTGCTGGGTCTGGGCTACACCTTC,CASSLELGLLGLGYTF
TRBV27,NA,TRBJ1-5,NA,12,TGTGCCAGCAGCCGTAGCAATCAGCCCCAGCATTTT,CASSRSNQPQHF